This entry concerns a single T cell receptor beta chain. Its antigen is unidentified. Amplified material comprised TCR beta CDR3 regions derived from RNA transcripts. HTBI primers were employed in first-round RT-PCR, then a second-round multiplex PCR followed. MiXCR, run by TCRdb on the multiplex PCR reads, gives a single entry per CDR3 protein. This table holds roughly 160,000 distinct CDR3 sequences, approximately 38% found once. Clinical symptoms, serum thyroxine, TRAb, thyroid ultrasound and orbital computed tomography were relied on for diagnosis. These data are taken from a study of Graves' ophthalmopathy and Graves' hyperthyroidism. Whole-study results and caveats: Discrimination between ophthalmopathy and stable hyperthyroidism by a 13-signature model showed 87.88% sensitivity and 70% to 84% specificity. The majority of expanded thyroid clonotypes above 0.001 frequency also occurred in blood. Its predictions of ophthalmopathy progression gave the model 55% to 71% sensitivity and approximately 72% specificity.

This CDR3 is 14 amino acids long. V gave up 5 bases and J gave up 0 bases, with 11 bases separating them. The sample comprised peripheral blood. The V and J genes are TRBV12-3 or TRBV12-4 and TRBJ2-7, with D hard to call. The sequence derives from a woman between 40 and 50 years old with Graves' ophthalmopathy. CDR3 region: CASSPTTISYEQYF. The CDR3 DNA reads as TGTGCCAGCAGTCCCACGACGATCTCCTACGAGCAGTACTTC.